This TCR beta chain was sequenced in a study of CD8+ T cells in alopecia areata. Study-wide results and caveats: The treated group had a single nonresponder, limiting CD8+ expansion-response conclusions. Persistence in scalp and blood during tofacitinib was observed for many expanded lesional clones.

As for this clone: Its specificity is not known.

Described treatment: oral pan-JAK inhibitor, 5-10 mg twice daily. The investigators collected lesional scalp punch biopsies and peripheral blood from alopecia areata patients. Following extraction, RNA underwent reverse transcription to cDNA, which served as the sequencing template. TCRdb's table, derived via immunoSEQ multiplex PCR, lists solely in-frame clones and lacks some. The top ten clones hold about 17% of a sample with around 100,000 clones, about 40% of them seen once. This receptor was obtained from a human donor with alopecia areata. The sample was CD8+ T cells sorted from blood, taken at week 24, from a patient treated with tofacitinib.

CDR3 bases: TGTGCCAGCAGCTTAGGTCGCGGCGGCTACTACGAGCAGTACTTC. This translates into CASSLGRGGYYEQYF. The chain has TRBV11-2 and TRBJ2-7, with D unresolved. The V gene lost 1 base and the J gene lost 3 bases, with 13 bases spanning the gap. Germline CDR1 and CDR2: SGHAT and FQNNGV. The CDR3 has 15 residues.